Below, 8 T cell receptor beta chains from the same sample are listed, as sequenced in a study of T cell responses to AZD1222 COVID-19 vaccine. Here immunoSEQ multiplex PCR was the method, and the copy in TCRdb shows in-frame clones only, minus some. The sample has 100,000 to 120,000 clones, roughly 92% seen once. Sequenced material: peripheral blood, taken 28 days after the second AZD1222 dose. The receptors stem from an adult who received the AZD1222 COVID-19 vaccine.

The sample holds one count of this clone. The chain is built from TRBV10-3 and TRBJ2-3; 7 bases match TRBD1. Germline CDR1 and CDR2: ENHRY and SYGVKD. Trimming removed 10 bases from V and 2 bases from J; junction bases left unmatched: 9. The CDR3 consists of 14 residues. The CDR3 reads CATLGDSLTDTQYF. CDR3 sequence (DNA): TGTGCCACCCTGGGGGACAGCCTCACAGATACGCAGTATTTT.

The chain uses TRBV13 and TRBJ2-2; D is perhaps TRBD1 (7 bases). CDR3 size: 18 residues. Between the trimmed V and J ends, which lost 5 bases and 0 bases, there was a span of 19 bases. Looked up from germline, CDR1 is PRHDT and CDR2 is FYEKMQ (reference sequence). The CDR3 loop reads CASSPPQGGIPNTGELFF. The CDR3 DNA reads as TGTGCCAGCAGCCCCCCCCAGGGGGGAATCCCGAACACCGGGGAGCTGTTTTTT.

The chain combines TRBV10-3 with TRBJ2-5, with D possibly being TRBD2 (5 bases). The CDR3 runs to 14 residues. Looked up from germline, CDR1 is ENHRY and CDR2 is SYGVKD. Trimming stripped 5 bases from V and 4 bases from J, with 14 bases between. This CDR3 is CAISNPGSGETQYF. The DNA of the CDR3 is TGTGCCATCAGTAACCCGGGGAGTGGAGAGACCCAGTACTTC.

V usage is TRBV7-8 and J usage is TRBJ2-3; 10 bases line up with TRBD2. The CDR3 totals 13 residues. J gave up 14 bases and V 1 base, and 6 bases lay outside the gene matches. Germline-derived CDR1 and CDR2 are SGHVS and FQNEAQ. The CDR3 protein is CASSLDSGGSRYF. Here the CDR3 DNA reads TGTGCCAGCAGCTTAGATAGCGGGGGGTCGCGGTATTTT.

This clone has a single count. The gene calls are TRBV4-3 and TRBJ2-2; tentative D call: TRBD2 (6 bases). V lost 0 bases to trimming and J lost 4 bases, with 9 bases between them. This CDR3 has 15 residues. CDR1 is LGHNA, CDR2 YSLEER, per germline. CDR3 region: CASSQDLGGTGELFF. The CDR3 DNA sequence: TGCGCCAGCAGCCAAGATTTGGGGGGCACCGGGGAGCTGTTTTTT.

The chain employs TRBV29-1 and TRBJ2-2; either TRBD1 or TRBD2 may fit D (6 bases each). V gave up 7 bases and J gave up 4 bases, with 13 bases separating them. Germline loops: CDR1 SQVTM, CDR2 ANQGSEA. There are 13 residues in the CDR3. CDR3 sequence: CSAPGAGTGELFF. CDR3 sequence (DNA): TGCAGCGCTCCGGGGGCCGGCACCGGGGAGCTGTTTTTT.

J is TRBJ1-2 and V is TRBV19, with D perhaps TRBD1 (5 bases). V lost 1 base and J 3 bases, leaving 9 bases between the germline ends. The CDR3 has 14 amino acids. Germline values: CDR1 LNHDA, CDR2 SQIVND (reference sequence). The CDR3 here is CASSIAGSDYGYTF. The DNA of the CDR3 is TGTGCCAGTAGTATAGCAGGGTCCGACTATGGCTACACCTTC.

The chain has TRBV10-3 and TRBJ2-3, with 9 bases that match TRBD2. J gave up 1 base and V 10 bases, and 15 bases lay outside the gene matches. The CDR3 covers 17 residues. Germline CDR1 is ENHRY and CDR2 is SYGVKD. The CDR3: CATTGPLIAGGTDTQYF. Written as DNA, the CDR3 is TGTGCCACCACAGGGCCCTTGATAGCGGGGGGCACAGATACGCAGTATTTT.